This T cell receptor beta chain was profiled in a study of blood T cell repertoires in COVID-19. Germline V gene sequence: CDR1 SGDLS, CDR2 YYNGEE. The CDR3 runs 17 residues. Trimming removed 5 bases from V and 1 base from J; junction bases left unmatched: 13. In the authors' workflow: Estimation of nucleated cell counts was performed using reference gene primer amplification. Produced via immunoSEQ multiplex PCR; TCRdb's table is partial and in-frame only. V, J and clone size are taken as reported in that table, and D and trimming were inferred from the DNA itself. The repertoire has fewer than 200,000 clones, about 72% of them found once; the top ten carry roughly 17%. Cohort 3 donors counted as recovered after two negative PCRs, clearance, or resolved symptoms.

J is TRBJ2-5 and V is TRBV9; TRBD2 agrees at 8 bases. This clonotype originated in a woman aged 45-65 years who had recovered from COVID-19. The sample comprised PBMCs or T cells enriched from blood (not recorded which). Here the CDR3 DNA reads TGTGCCAGCAGGGGTACGGGGCTAGCGGGCCTCCAAGAGACCCAGTACTTC. Translating gives CASRGTGLAGLQETQYF.